This T cell receptor beta chain comes out of a study of T cell repertoires in cytomegalovirus infection. In the study overall: It can be stated that public TCR beta signatures indicated CMV infection as well as a matching HLA type.

TCRdb independently ran MiXCR on the reads; one entry per CDR3 protein. The data show more than 400,000 distinct CDR3 sequences, approximately 25% seen once. Findings and limits, study-wide: Dominating the ex vivo response were TCR beta clonotypes that were CMV-specific and HLA-C-restricted. Summed frequency of shared TCR beta families picked out CMV carriers who also had the relevant HLA.

This clonotype has a handful of counts. Its antigen is still unknown. Germline values: CDR1 SQVTM, CDR2 ANQGSEA. V dropped 1 base and J dropped 2 bases, with 8 bases sitting between them. CDR3 size: 13 residues. Source material: PBMCs. The TCR originated in a human donor in good health (CMV status not recorded). Some clones in this sample may be carry-over from other donors' samples. The chain combines TRBV29-1 with TRBJ1-1; D remains ambiguous. The CDR3 sequence: CSVEVQLNTEAFF. The CDR3 DNA follows: TGCAGCGTTGAAGTCCAGCTAAACACTGAAGCTTTCTTT. Complete variable domain (other parts from reference TRBV29-1 and TRBJ1-1): SAVISQKPSRDICQRGTSLTIQCQVDSQVTMMFWYRQQPGQSLTLIATANQGSEATYESGFVIDKFPISRPNLTFSTLTVSNMSPEDSSIYLCSVEVQLNTEAFFGQGTRLTVV.